This T cell receptor beta chain was obtained from a study of graft-versus-host responses after intestinal transplantation. Across the study: Each recipient received anti-thymocyte globulin induction, then tacrolimus and steroids for approximately 3 years. Notes on the study in general: Allografts carried high graft-versus-host to host-versus-graft clonal ratios in patients having graft-donor T cell macrochimerism.

This clone was counted a single time. The antigen remains unidentified. TCRdb's table, derived via immunoSEQ multiplex PCR, lists solely in-frame clones and lacks some. The sample lists roughly 120,000 clones, approximately 92% occurring once. J lost 8 bases, V lost 5 bases, and 4 bases had no gene match. Germline lookup yields CDR1 SEHNR and CDR2 FQNEAQ (reference sequence). The CDR3 totals 12 residues. Specimen: unstimulated CD4+ T cells sorted from spleen or lymph node cells, collected before intestinal transplant. The clonotype comes from a human donor who received an intestinal transplant. The chain recombines TRBV7-9 with TRBJ1-2; 8 bases line up with TRBD1. CDR3 sequence reads: CASSAGQEGYTF. Here the CDR3 DNA reads TGTGCCAGCAGCGCGGGACAGGAGGGCTACACCTTC.